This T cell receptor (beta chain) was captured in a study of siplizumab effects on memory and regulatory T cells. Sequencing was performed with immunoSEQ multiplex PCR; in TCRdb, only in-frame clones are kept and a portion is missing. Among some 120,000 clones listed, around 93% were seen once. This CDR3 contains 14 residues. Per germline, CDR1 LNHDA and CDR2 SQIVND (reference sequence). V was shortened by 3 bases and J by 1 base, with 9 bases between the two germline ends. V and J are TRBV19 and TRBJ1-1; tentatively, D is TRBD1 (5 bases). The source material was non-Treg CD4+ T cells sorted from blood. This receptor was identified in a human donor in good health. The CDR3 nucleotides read TGTGCCAGTAGTATTCAGGGTTCGAACACTGAAGCTTTCTTT. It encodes CASSIQGSNTEAFF.